This T cell receptor (beta chain) was retrieved from a study of blood T cells in healthy people across ages. The CDR3 is made up of 16 amino acids. With V trimmed by 0 bases and J by 3 bases, 6 bases remained unmatched. Per the germline V gene, CDR1 is DFQATT and CDR2 is SNEGSKA (reference sequence). With a J-beta primer mix and a sample-barcoded 5' primer, a second PCR ran 7 to 11 cycles. A single record per CDR3 protein comes from TCRdb applying MiXCR to the 5' RACE reads. The sample comprises nearly 800,000 distinct CDR3 sequences, 56% of which are singletons, and 25% to 30% rests with the top ten. This clonotype showed up just a few times.

Sequencing was done on a sample of blood. The J gene is TRBJ2-7, the V gene TRBV20-1; 12 bases map to TRBD2. The clonotype comes from a man aged 40-55 years in good health. The CDR3 is CSARDRLAGVSYEQYF. CDR3 DNA: TGCAGTGCTAGAGATCGACTAGCGGGAGTGAGCTACGAGCAGTACTTC.